The clone carrying this TCR beta chain was counted between two and nine times. Its antigen is unidentified. This sample was included in a study of PD-1 blockade in mismatch repair-deficient tumors. Study conclusions and caveats: Rapid post-treatment expansion, then contraction, generally preceding radiologic response, marked tumor-resident clones.

Measured with immunoSEQ multiplex PCR; TCRdb has only the in-frame clones, and not every one. Among some 130,000 clones listed, almost 90% were seen once. V was cut by 5 bases and J by 4 bases, with 8 bases left in between. The germline V gene has CDR1 MDHEN and CDR2 SYDVKM. The CDR3 has 12 amino acids. The sample in question was peripheral blood, obtained approximately 72 weeks after starting pembrolizumab. The rearrangement links TRBV28 to TRBJ1-2; D gene ambiguous. The TCR comes from an adult with mismatch repair-deficient cancer. In DNA form, the CDR3 reads TGTGCCAGCAGTCCAACGGGCTATGGCTACACCTTC. As protein: CASSPTGYGYTF.